This TCR beta chain was retrieved from a study of blood T cell repertoires in COVID-19 (TCRdb year 2020). Regarding the research as a whole: Collaborator samples came from the United States, Italy and Spain and covered acute and convalescent phases of COVID-19. A de-identified subject ID, COVID-19 status, age in years and sex were almost always included in the sample metadata. Where available, HLA class I and class II types were obtained from metadata supplied by the sample provider rather than from assay-based typing. The material from the prospective study consisted of cDNA or gDNA derived from T cells, B-cell-depleted T cells, or PBMCs. Deeply sampled blood TCRbeta repertoires from subjects exposed to, actively infected with, or recovered from COVID-19 were included in the dataset. The repertoires were made available in a free public database intended to serve as a resource for research on the immune response to SARS-CoV-2. The samples were drawn from two sources: the first 160 participants of the ongoing ImmuneRACE study, and 1,200 or so subjects contributed by 6 global collaborators.

This clone was counted at least ten times. There is no known antigen for this receptor. Base quality data are lacking; no much larger clone is found one base away. What the research found in general, with its limitations: Clinical and demographic metadata were provided uncurated, with the amount varying by source and participant.

Inclusive of the bounding cysteine and phenylalanine, the CDR3 is 16 residues long. CDR3 DNA only is kept here, 48 bases in frame from base 1. V is pruned by 3 bases and J by 7 bases, leaving 9 bases of the junction without a gene match. CDR1 and CDR2 are read off the germline V gene as MRHNA and SNTAGT. TCRbeta CDR3 regions were amplified from genomic DNA by means of the immunoSEQ Assay, a bias-controlled multiplex PCR. The authors' analysis ran thus. The number of nucleated cells in each sample was estimated by amplification of reference gene primers within the assay. To quantify the absolute abundance of each unique TCRbeta CDR3 rearrangement, sequence reads were collapsed and filtered. Productive Simpson clonality was computed per sample as the square root of Simpson's diversity index over productive rearrangements. The immuneACCESS repertoire file appears here via TCRdb, limited to in-frame rearrangements. These files lack a portion of the clones; in checked studies, under half of the deficit traces to unresolved V genes, and the cause of the others is not known. The V and J calls and clone size are taken from that table; D and trimming were inferred from the DNA. The table for this sample lists 250,000 to 300,000 clones; roughly 85% of them were counted only once. The ten largest clonotypes hold under 7% of the sample.

In the prospective study, participants were about 18 to 95 years old, resided in approximately 22 geographic areas of the United States, and were enrolled through a virtual design. To assign participants to cohorts, the prospective study relied on clinical history that participants themselves reported in a screening survey and a study questionnaire. Exposed participants had been in contact with someone with a PCR-confirmed or clinician-diagnosed COVID-19 case within 2 weeks of study entry. Mobile phlebotomists in the prospective study collected whole blood, serum and a nasopharyngeal or oropharyngeal swab from every participant. Prospective study participants could optionally give additional blood draws and questionnaires over an approximately 2-month period. Before DNA extraction, blood samples from the prospective study were shipped at room temperature or frozen.

The sequencing sample was made of PBMCs or T cells enriched from blood (not recorded which). This clonotype originated in a woman aged 50 to 60 who had been exposed to COVID-19. The sequence joins TRBV6-4 to TRBJ2-1, with 10 junctional bases fitting TRBD2. The CDR3: CASSESGGAEGNEQFF. The bases read TGTGCCAGCAGTGAAAGCGGGGGGGCCGAGGGAAATGAGCAGTTCTTC.